The 13 T cell receptor beta chains below all came from one sample that was sequenced in a study of spatial heterogeneity in lung cancer (dated by TCRdb to the late 2010s). Libraries came from 5' RACE. The sequencing machine was a NextSeq 500. TCRdb reanalyzed the raw reads on its own, using fastp at Q25 for trimming and MiXCR for clone calling, and kept in-frame beta chains. Every distinct CDR3 protein forms one entry, paired with its most common genes and DNA. For this sample there are 75,000 or so distinct CDR3 sequences; under 8.5% appear just once. The top ten clones comprise about 6.8% of the sample. Read against the paper, the sample's time point label means: sample taken at primary tumor resection. The input for sequencing was PBMCs, taken at surgery. Receptors were obtained from a male donor with early-stage non-small cell lung cancer.

The genes are TRBV27 and TRBJ1-1; maybe TRBD1 (5 bases). The CDR3 loop spans 14 amino acids. The V gene lost 5 bases and the J gene lost 8 bases, with 18 bases spanning the gap. Per the germline V gene, CDR1 is MNHEY and CDR2 is SMNVEV (reference sequence). The CDR3 is CASSLRGTLGEAFF. CDR3 DNA sequence: TGTGCCAGCAGTCTCCGGGGGACCCTCGGGGAAGCTTTCTTT.

In this sample, this clonotype turned up many times. The chain combines TRBV12-3 or TRBV12-4 with TRBJ2-1, with 11 bases fitting TRBD2. Germline trimming cut 7 bases from V and 4 bases from J; bases unmatched to any gene: 6. The CDR3 has 15 amino acids. The CDR3 DNA reads as TGTGCCAGCAAACGGACTAGCGGGCCTTACAATGAGCAGTTCTTC. It is translated as CASKRTSGPYNEQFF.

This clonotype was recorded at least ten times. J is TRBJ1-2 and V is TRBV29-1; D gene uncertain. Germline CDR1 SQVTM, CDR2 ANQGSEA. The CDR3 runs 12 residues. Trimming removed 0 bases from V and 8 bases from J, with 10 bases in between. The CDR3 region has the DNA TGCAGCGTTGAAGATCGCCCCAGCGGCTACACCTTC. Protein: CSVEDRPSGYTF.

This clonotype was seen a handful of times. The DNA of the CDR3 is TGTGCCAGCAGCAAACCAGCGGCCATACCCTACGAGCAGTACTTC. This gives the protein CASSKPAAIPYEQYF. The V call is TRBV21-1, the J call TRBJ2-7; the table's D gene call, TRBD2, was not cross checked with the DNA. TRBV21-1 is listed as a pseudogene. The CDR3 contains 15 residues.

Written as DNA, the CDR3 is TGCGCCAGCAGCCAAGGGGACAGCGTCAATCAGCCCCAGCATTTT. This codes for CASSQGDSVNQPQHF. The chain recombines TRBV4-1 with TRBJ1-5, with 7 bases that match TRBD1. The V gene's germline CDR1 is MGHRA and CDR2 YSYEKL. This CDR3 comprises 15 residues. V lost 1 base and J lost 3; bases outside the gene matches: 3.

The chain recombines TRBV27 with TRBJ1-6; D unresolved. Trimming cost V 2 bases and J 7 bases, with 3 bases left between them. Per germline, CDR1 MNHEY and CDR2 SMNVEV (reference sequence). The CDR3 spans 12 residues. CDR3 residues: CASSLRNSPLHF. The CDR3 DNA follows: TGTGCCAGCAGTTTACGGAATTCACCCCTCCACTTT.

This rearrangement joins TRBV20-1 to TRBJ2-3, with 9 bases fitting TRBD1. This CDR3 spans 14 amino acids. Germline lookup yields CDR1 DFQATT and CDR2 SNEGSKA (reference sequence). V shed 6 bases, J shed 1 base, and the junction held 5 bases outside the gene matches. Here the CDR3 reads CSAQDRGRTDTQYF. DNA of the CDR3: TGCAGTGCCCAGGACAGGGGACGCACAGATACGCAGTATTTT.

This clonotype was observed a single time. This chain joins TRBV2 and TRBJ2-7; 8 bases are shared with TRBD2. V gave up 6 bases and J gave up 3 bases; unmatched junction bases: 1. CDR1 SNHLY and CDR2 FYNNEI come from the germline V gene. This CDR3 has 12 amino acids. This CDR3 is CASRGLVYEQYF. The CDR3 DNA follows: TGTGCCAGCAGGGGACTAGTCTACGAGCAGTACTTC.

This clonotype was seen at least ten times. This chain links TRBV19 with TRBJ2-5; no firm D call. V lost 5 bases to trimming and J lost 1 base, with 5 bases between them. This CDR3 comprises 12 residues. CDR1 is LNHDA and CDR2 is SQIVND in the germline V gene (reference sequence). The CDR3 nucleotides are TGTGCCAGTAGTGAAACCCAAGAGACCCAGTACTTC. The encoded protein is CASSETQETQYF.

Ten or more counts support this clonotype. This chain joins TRBV20-1 and TRBJ2-7; 7 bases match TRBD1. J lost 1 base, V lost 3 bases, and 6 bases had no gene match. The CDR3 totals 14 residues. The V gene's germline CDR1 is DFQATT and CDR2 SNEGSKA (reference sequence). CDR3 region: CSARLGGASYEQYF. The CDR3 DNA is TGCAGTGCTAGGTTAGGGGGCGCGTCCTACGAGCAGTACTTC.

The table lists this clonotype with a few counts. The J gene is TRBJ2-6, the V gene TRBV20-1; weak D call: TRBD1 (6 bases). The CDR3 is 14 residues long. Germline loops: CDR1 DFQATT, CDR2 SNEGSKA (reference sequence). The V and J ends lost 4 bases and 4 bases respectively, with 11 bases between them. This CDR3 reads CSAKQGAGANVLTF. CDR3 sequence (DNA): TGCAGTGCTAAACAGGGCGCGGGGGCCAACGTCCTGACTTTC.

This clonotype was found many times. V usage is TRBV27 and J usage is TRBJ1-5, with D maybe TRBD1 (5 bases). With 2 bases removed from V and 4 bases from J, the gap between germline ends came to 15 bases. Per the germline V gene, CDR1 is MNHEY and CDR2 is SMNVEV (reference sequence). The CDR3 runs 16 residues. The CDR3 sequence: CASSLEAGLRNQPQHF. For the CDR3, the DNA is TGTGCCAGCAGTTTAGAAGCAGGGTTAAGGAATCAGCCCCAGCATTTT.

This clonotype was picked up many times. The chain combines TRBV29-1 with TRBJ1-3; D unresolved. CDR3 length: 13 amino acids. V lost 2 bases and J lost 4, with 9 bases in between. From germline, CDR1 is SQVTM and CDR2 ANQGSEA. Here the CDR3 DNA reads TGCAGCGTTGAATACGGGAACGGAAACACCATATATTTT. It translates to CSVEYGNGNTIYF.